The next 17 T cell receptor beta chains were all read from a single sample in a study of T cells after yellow fever vaccination. Via MiXCR, TCRdb re-called the 5' RACE reads, giving one row per CDR3 protein. The sample carries about 130,000 distinct CDR3 sequences, about 6.2% recorded once. The source was CD4+ T cells sorted from PBMCs, collected 10 days after the yellow fever booster vaccination. The receptor source for this set is a man aged 25-45 years who received the YFV17D yellow fever vaccine.

Many counts were recorded for this clonotype. The chain combines TRBV9 with TRBJ2-1; 9 nucleotides line up with TRBD2. Germline CDR1 is SGDLS and CDR2 is YYNGEE. CDR3 size: 16 residues. V dropped 1 base and J dropped 7; count of bases not matched to a gene: 9. CDR3 sequence (DNA): TGTGCCAGCAGCGTACGACGGACTAGCGAATTAAATGAGCAGTTCTTC. Translating gives CASSVRRTSELNEQFF.

This clonotype occurred many times. This chain uses TRBV20-1 with TRBJ1-1; D uncertain. V lost 5 bases and J lost 1, with 17 bases in between. Germline CDR1 reads DFQATT; CDR2 reads SNEGSKA (reference sequence). This CDR3 contains 15 residues. Here the CDR3 DNA reads TGCAGTGCTGAGACCCCGTCGTTGAAGAACACTGAAGCTTTCTTT. Encoded protein: CSAETPSLKNTEAFF.

Only a few counts were recorded for this clonotype. V usage is TRBV4-3 and J usage is TRBJ2-7, with TRBD2 matching 12 bases. Germline CDR1 LGHNA, CDR2 YSLEER. Germline trimming cut 4 bases from V and 7 bases from J; bases unmatched to any gene: 5. This CDR3 spans 14 amino acids. This CDR3 is CASSLDTSGREQYF. CDR3 nucleotide sequence: TGCGCCAGCAGCCTAGACACTAGCGGGAGGGAGCAGTACTTC.

The table lists this clonotype with a few counts. The chain employs TRBV12-3 or TRBV12-4 and TRBJ2-2, with a weak D call TRBD1 (5 bases). This CDR3 region has 16 residues. V dropped 2 bases and J dropped 5 bases, with 15 bases sitting between them. CDR3 nucleotides: TGTGCCAGCAGTTTACAGGGTCGTGGGGTTACCGGGGAGCTGTTTTTT. Translation gives CASSLQGRGVTGELFF.

The V and J genes are TRBV20-1 and TRBJ2-1; D call uncertain. The CDR3 is made up of 11 amino acids. Germline CDR1 is DFQATT and CDR2 is SNEGSKA (reference sequence). V lost 5 bases and J 7 bases, leaving 9 bases between the germline ends. DNA for the CDR3: TGCAGTGCTCCGTTCTTTAATGAGCAGTTCTTC. Translated: CSAPFFNEQFF.

Ten or more counts support this clonotype. The rearrangement links TRBV20-1 to TRBJ2-1, with 8 positions matching TRBD2. The CDR3 is made up of 14 amino acids. Germline values: CDR1 DFQATT, CDR2 SNEGSKA (reference sequence). The J segment lost 7 bases and the V segment lost 6 bases, leaving 11 bases of the junction unmatched. The CDR3 loop reads CSAPGLAGPNEQFF. CDR3 DNA sequence: TGCAGTGCCCCGGGGTTAGCGGGGCCAAATGAGCAGTTCTTC.

Only a few counts were recorded for this clonotype. The chain carries TRBV5-1 and TRBJ1-1; 9 bases are shared with TRBD1. CDR1 is SGHRS and CDR2 is YFSETQ in the germline V gene. V dropped 4 bases and J dropped 7; count of bases not matched to a gene: 8. The CDR3 covers 14 residues. The CDR3 DNA follows: TGCGCCAGCAGCCTTCAAACAGGGGGCATTGAAGCTTTCTTT. The encoded protein is CASSLQTGGIEAFF.

This clonotype has at least ten counts. The chain uses TRBV20-1 and TRBJ2-6, with D perhaps TRBD1 (6 bases). V was trimmed by 3 bases and J by 0 bases, leaving 21 bases between them. Germline-derived CDR1 and CDR2 are DFQATT and SNEGSKA (reference sequence). This CDR3 contains 19 residues. In DNA, the CDR3 is TGCAGTGCTAGGGTAAATTCCCGGGACACCTACTCTGGGGCCAACGTCCTGACTTTC. Its translation: CSARVNSRDTYSGANVLTF.

This clonotype was counted ten times or more. The rearrangement joins TRBV4-3 to TRBJ2-3; 7 bases match TRBD2. CDR1 is LGHNA, CDR2 YSLEER, per germline. V shed 0 bases, J shed 3 bases, and the junction held 6 bases outside the gene matches. The CDR3 is 16 residues long. The DNA of the CDR3 is TGCGCCAGCAGCCAAGATGGAGCGGGACGGACAGATACGCAGTATTTT. The encoded protein is CASSQDGAGRTDTQYF.

Note on this clonotype: This may come from a read error, since a much larger clone is one base off. The J gene is TRBJ2-2, the V gene TRBV12-3 or TRBV12-4; D ambiguous. This CDR3 spans 15 amino acids. Trimming pared 5 bases from V and 3 bases from J, leaving 13 bases between. The CDR3 DNA follows: TGTGCCAGCAGTCAATCTCATCCCTACACCGGGGAGCTGTTTTTT. It translates to CASSQSHPYTGELFF.

V gene TRBV24-1 combines with J gene TRBJ2-2; the D gene is possibly TRBD1 (5 bases). V lost 1 base to trimming and J lost 3 bases, with 5 bases between them. Germline V CDR1 and CDR2: KGHDR, SFDVKD. The CDR3 has 14 amino acids. CDR3 sequence reads: CATSDFRDTGELFF. CDR3 nucleotides: TGTGCCACCAGTGATTTCAGGGACACCGGGGAGCTGTTTTTT.

The V call is TRBV11-3, the J call TRBJ2-2; 7 nucleotides line up with TRBD1. This CDR3 region has 17 residues. The germline V gene has CDR1 SGHNT and CDR2 YENEEA. The V segment lost 5 bases and the J segment 1 base; nucleotides outside the gene matches: 10. The CDR3 here is CASSRGPWTGNTGELFF. The CDR3 nucleotides are TGTGCCAGCAGCCGCGGGCCATGGACAGGGAACACCGGGGAGCTGTTTTTT.

Concerning this clonotype: This may arise from a read error, as a much more abundant clone is one base away. The rearrangement links TRBV5-1 to TRBJ2-2; TRBD2 is a possible D gene (5 bases). Germline V gene lookup returns CDR1 SGHRS and CDR2 YFSETQ. The CDR3 spans 16 residues. The CDR3 DNA is TGCGCCAGCGGCTTGCAAGGGAGCCCTAACACCGGGGAGCTGTTTTTT. It codes for CASGLQGSPNTGELFF.

This clonotype was observed at least ten times. This rearrangement joins TRBV29-1 to TRBJ2-5; TRBD2 matches 7 bases. The CDR3 extends over 12 amino acids. Germline CDR1 and CDR2: SQVTM and ANQGSEA. Trimming cost V 6 bases and J 3 bases; bases outside gene matches: 4. The CDR3, as DNA: TGCAGCGTGGCGAGCGGGGAAGAGACCCAGTACTTC. Translation gives CSVASGEETQYF. Looking up the rest from reference TRBV29-1 and TRBJ2-5 gives the full variable domain: SAVISQKPSRDICQRGTSLTIQCQVDSQVTMMFWYRQQPGQSLTLIATANQGSEATYESGFVIDKFPISRPNLTFSTLTVSNMSPEDSSIYLCSVASGEETQYFGPGTRLLVL.

This clonotype occurred once. This rearrangement joins TRBV6-5 to TRBJ2-2; a possible D gene is TRBD1 (6 bases). Trimming took off 2 bases at V and 5 bases at J, with 15 bases between the two ends. CDR1 MNHEY and CDR2 SVGAGI come from the germline V gene. This CDR3 has 16 residues. This CDR3 reads CASSYKRVQGTGELFF. CDR3 nucleotides: TGTGCCAGCAGTTACAAGAGGGTCCAGGGGACCGGGGAGCTGTTTTTT.

This clonotype was detected ten times or more. The J gene is TRBJ2-5, the V gene TRBV7-7; the match to TRBD1 covers 9 bases. J lost 3 bases, V lost 5 bases, and 4 bases had no gene match. Per germline, CDR1 SSHAT and CDR2 FNYEAQ (reference sequence). CDR3 length: 14 residues. The CDR3 reads CASSPTGGEETQYF. In DNA form, the CDR3 reads TGTGCCAGCAGCCCGACAGGGGGGGAAGAGACCCAGTACTTC. The variable domain in full, completed from reference TRBV7-7 and TRBJ2-5, reads GAGVSQSPRYKVTKRGQDVTLRCDPISSHATLYWYQQALGQGPEFLTYFNYEAQPDKSGLPSDRFSAERPEGSISTLTIQRTEQRDSAMYRCASSPTGGEETQYFGPGTRLLVL.

This clonotype was counted many times. The chain joins TRBV7-2 to TRBJ2-1; TRBD2 agrees at 14 bases. Germline CDR1 reads SGHTA; CDR2 reads FQGNSA. The CDR3 is made up of 16 amino acids. V gave up 4 bases and J gave up 11 bases; unmatched junction bases: 10. CDR3 in amino acids: CASSSRLAGGGRKQFF. DNA of the CDR3: TGTGCCAGCAGCTCCAGACTAGCGGGAGGGGGGAGGAAGCAGTTCTTC.